Included here is one TCR beta chain sequence, with context. Its antigen is still unknown. These data come from a study of blood T cells in healthy people across ages. At the level of the study: Template switching retrieved approximately one barcoded beta molecule for each two T cells.

Total RNA was isolated from each sample in quantities of at least 5 micrograms. The CDR3 is made up of 16 amino acids. The germline V gene has CDR1 KGHSH and CDR2 LQKENI. Trimming shortened V by 1 base and J by 0 bases, and 12 bases separated the two germline ends. General observations from the study: Comparison with aged donors showed that long-lived donors had more naive CD4+ cells and higher diversity. CMV infection status of these donors was not known.

A second PCR, run for about 6 to 11 cycles, used a sample-barcoded 5' primer plus a J-beta primer mix. TCRdb reanalysed the 5' RACE reads using MiXCR and keeps one entry per CDR3 protein. The sample carries 700,000 to 850,000 distinct CDR3 sequences, 36% recorded once. The clonotype originates from a man younger than 35 in good health. The rearrangement joins TRBV18 to TRBJ1-1; D is unclear. Material for sequencing was blood. The CDR3 bases are TGTGCCAGCTCACCACGCCTCGGGTTCATGAACACTGAAGCTTTCTTT. It specifies CASSPRLGFMNTEAFF. Using reference TRBV18 and TRBJ1-1 for the parts outside the CDR3, the full variable domain is NAGVMQNPRHLVRRRGQEARLRCSPMKGHSHVYWYRQLPEEGLKFMVYLQKENIIDESGMPKERFSAEFPKEGPSILRIQQVVRGDSAAYFCASSPRLGFMNTEAFFGQGTRLTVV.